Below, 30 T cell receptor beta chains from the same sample are listed, as sequenced in a study of blood T cell repertoires in COVID-19. Assay used: immunoSEQ multiplex PCR; TCRdb lists only in-frame clones, some missing. The sample yields about 190,000 clones, 88% seen once. The sequencing input was peripheral blood. The origin of the receptors is a human donor in a cohort sampled during active COVID-19.

This chain joins TRBV6-5 and TRBJ2-5; D might be TRBD2 (6 bases). The V gene lost 5 bases and the J gene lost 5 bases, with 12 bases spanning the gap. The germline CDR1 and CDR2 sequences are MNHEY and SVGAGI. The CDR3 contains 13 residues. CDR3 sequence (DNA): TGTGCCAGCAGTCAGACTAGAGGTGAGACCCAGTACTTC. Amino acid sequence: CASSQTRGETQYF.

This chain joins TRBV6-1 and TRBJ1-5, with unresolved D. In germline, CDR1 is MNHNS, CDR2 SASEGT. The CDR3 totals 16 residues. The ends were cut back, 3 bases at V and 2 bases at J, with 14 bases in the middle. CDR3 loop: CASSESRQARNQPQHF. The CDR3, as DNA: TGTGCCAGCAGTGAGTCTCGCCAGGCACGCAATCAGCCCCAGCATTTT.

The chain has TRBV6-5 and TRBJ2-7; the match to TRBD2 covers 11 bases. J was trimmed by 3 bases and V by 2 bases; bases with no gene match: 6. The CDR3 is 16 amino acids. Germline loops: CDR1 MNHEY, CDR2 SVGAGI. CDR3: CASSYDLAGGIYEQYF. CDR3 coding DNA: TGTGCCAGCAGTTACGACCTAGCGGGGGGCATCTACGAGCAGTACTTC.

This chain links TRBV28 with TRBJ1-4, with 10 nucleotides matching TRBD1. This CDR3 region has 15 residues. Unmatched junction bases numbered 6, after V lost 6 bases and J lost 5 bases. In germline, CDR1 is MDHEN, CDR2 SYDVKM. The CDR3 DNA reads as TGTGCCAGCAGCAAGGGACAGGGGCGGAATGAAAAACTGTTTTTT. It yields the protein CASSKGQGRNEKLFF.

The chain links TRBV5-1 to TRBJ2-6, with 9 bases lining up with TRBD1. CDR3 length equals 17 residues. The germline V gene encodes CDR1 SGHRS and CDR2 YFSETQ. With V trimmed by 4 bases and J by 0 bases, 5 bases remained unmatched. The CDR3 sequence is CASSPTGGASGANVLTF. CDR3 coding DNA: TGCGCCAGCAGCCCGACAGGGGGTGCCTCTGGGGCCAACGTCCTGACTTTC. Full variable domain (missing parts from reference TRBV5-1 and TRBJ2-6): KAGVTQTPRYLIKTRGQQVTLSCSPISGHRSVSWYQQTPGQGLQFLFEYFSETQRNKGNFPGRFSGRQFSNSRSEMNVSTLELGDSALYLCASSPTGGASGANVLTFGAGSRLTVL.

This clone was recorded a few times. J is TRBJ1-5 and V is TRBV6-2 or TRBV6-3, with TRBD1 matching 7 bases. The CDR3 has 18 residues. Trimming cost V 2 bases and J 2 bases; bases outside gene matches: 12. Germline loops: CDR1 MNHEY, CDR2 SVGEGT. The CDR3 region has the DNA TGTGCCAGCAGTTACGCCACGCAGACAGGGAAGGGCAATCAGCCCCAGCATTTT. It translates to CASSYATQTGKGNQPQHF.

J is TRBJ1-2 and V is TRBV20-1; D is undetermined. Germline V CDR1 and CDR2: DFQATT, SNEGSKA (reference sequence). V was trimmed by 5 bases and J by 8 bases, leaving 12 bases between them. CDR3 size: 11 residues. For the CDR3, the DNA is TGCAGTGCTTTTTGGGGAGACGGCTACACCTTC. It specifies CSAFWGDGYTF.

The chain combines TRBV11-2 with TRBJ2-3; unclear D gene. The CDR3 totals 14 residues. Germline values: CDR1 SGHAT, CDR2 FQNNGV. The germline V and J ends were trimmed by 4 bases and 6 bases, with 14 bases remaining between them. CDR3 DNA sequence: TGTGCCAGCAGCTCGGGTGGTGCCCCGGATACGCAGTATTTT. Its translation is CASSSGGAPDTQYF.

The J gene is TRBJ2-3, the V gene TRBV11-2; TRBD2 aligns across 7 bases. Germline lookup yields CDR1 SGHAT and CDR2 FQNNGV. The junction had 10 bases not matched to a gene; V was cut back by 5 bases and J by 2 bases. The CDR3 consists of 16 residues. The CDR3 DNA sequence: TGTGCCAGCAGCCCATACGGCGGGGGTAACACAGATACGCAGTATTTT. The encoded protein is CASSPYGGGNTDTQYF.

This clone showed up just a few times. The rearrangement joins TRBV10-2 to TRBJ2-7; 10 positions match TRBD1. This CDR3 is built from 14 residues. Trimming took 5 bases from V and 6 from J; bases not matched to a gene: 7. In germline, CDR1 is WSHSY, CDR2 SAAADI. CDR3: CASSPTDRGFEQYF. Here the CDR3 DNA reads TGCGCCAGCAGTCCCACGGACAGGGGGTTCGAGCAGTACTTC.

This sequence joins TRBV7-9 and TRBJ2-1; 8 bases line up with TRBD2. The V gene's germline CDR1 is SEHNR and CDR2 FQNEAQ (reference sequence). J gave up 8 bases and V 3 bases, and 3 bases lay outside the gene matches. This CDR3 spans 13 amino acids. The CDR3: CASSLTSDYEQFF. The CDR3 nucleotides are TGTGCCAGCAGCTTGACTAGCGACTATGAGCAGTTCTTC.

The chain joins TRBV11-2 to TRBJ1-1; 7 bases are a match to TRBD1. This CDR3 contains 16 residues. With 0 bases clipped from V and 5 bases from J, the junction kept 9 bases outside the gene matches. Germline V gene lookup returns CDR1 SGHAT and CDR2 FQNNGV. CDR3 DNA: TGTGCCAGCAGCTTAGAGGGAGACAGGGTAGGAACTGAAGCTTTCTTT. Protein product: CASSLEGDRVGTEAFF.

The chain joins TRBV24-1 to TRBJ2-7; D is unclear. This CDR3 spans 12 amino acids. V was cut by 0 bases and J by 12 bases, with 11 bases left in between. CDR1 is KGHDR, CDR2 SFDVKD, per germline. The CDR3: CATSDLRGPLYF. In DNA form, the CDR3 reads TGTGCCACCAGTGATTTGAGAGGTCCTCTGTACTTC.

The chain has TRBV6-5 and TRBJ2-7; 8 bases map to TRBD2. CDR3 size: 14 residues. Germline V gene lookup returns CDR1 MNHEY and CDR2 SVGAGI. Unmatched junction bases numbered 10, after V lost 8 bases and J lost 4 bases. CDR3 sequence (DNA): TGTGCCAGCGTTACGGCGGGAGGCGGGTACGAGCAGTACTTC. Protein product: CASVTAGGGYEQYF.

The chain links TRBV7-9 to TRBJ1-5; D is unresolved. This CDR3 is built from 15 residues. Trimming stripped 2 bases from V and 0 bases from J, with 8 bases between. Germline values: CDR1 SEHNR, CDR2 FQNEAQ (reference sequence). DNA of the CDR3: TGTGCCAGCAGCTTAACGGGGAGTAGCAATCAGCCCCAGCATTTT. Protein sequence: CASSLTGSSNQPQHF.

This chain links TRBV4-3 with TRBJ1-2, with TRBD1 matching over 8 bases. Germline CDR1 is LGHNA and CDR2 is YSLEER. This CDR3 is 13 amino acids long. Unmatched junction bases numbered 5, after V lost 3 bases and J lost 8 bases. This CDR3 reads CASSHKDRDGYTF. CDR3 nucleotide sequence: TGCGCCAGCAGCCACAAGGACAGGGACGGCTACACCTTC.

The chain has TRBV28 and TRBJ1-5, with a tentative D call TRBD1 (6 bases). Germline V lookup: CDR1 MDHEN, CDR2 SYDVKM. This CDR3 comprises 15 residues. V dropped 5 bases and J dropped 2 bases, with 13 bases sitting between them. Here the CDR3 reads CASSPQGWGNQPQHF. CDR3 bases: TGTGCCAGCAGTCCCCAGGGGTGGGGCAATCAGCCCCAGCATTTT.

This sequence joins TRBV7-8 and TRBJ2-7, with 8 bases lining up with TRBD1. CDR3 length: 15 residues. Germline lookup yields CDR1 SGHVS and CDR2 FQNEAQ. V was clipped by 0 bases and J by 4 bases; unmatched bases: 5. CDR3 amino acids: CASSLAPRGRYEQYF. CDR3 DNA sequence: TGTGCCAGCAGCTTAGCTCCCAGGGGGCGATACGAGCAGTACTTC.

The chain recombines TRBV3-1 (or the pseudogene TRBV3-2) with TRBJ2-3, with 8 bases aligning to TRBD2. The V segment lost 4 bases and the J segment 1 base; nucleotides outside the gene matches: 1. The CDR3 is 14 residues long. Germline CDR1 LGHDT, CDR2 YNNKEL (reference sequence). CDR3 region: CASSLREGTDTQYF. The CDR3 coding sequence is TGTGCCAGCAGCCTGCGGGAGGGCACAGATACGCAGTATTTT.

This chain uses TRBV6-2 or TRBV6-3 with TRBJ1-1; D gene uncertain. Germline V gene data show CDR1 as MNHEY and CDR2 as SVGEGT. The V end was cut by 5 bases, the J end by 0 bases, with 7 bases between. CDR3 length: 13 residues. The DNA for the CDR3 is TGTGCCAGCAGTGTATCCCTGAACACTGAAGCTTTCTTT. Translating it yields CASSVSLNTEAFF.

The chain joins TRBV4-1 to TRBJ2-7; 10 bases are shared with TRBD2. Germline values: CDR1 MGHRA, CDR2 YSYEKL. This CDR3 has 16 residues. Trimming at V came to 2 bases and at J to 0 bases, leaving 4 bases not matched to a gene. The CDR3 region has the DNA TGCGCCAGCAGCCAATCCCTAGCGGGGGCCTCCTACGAGCAGTACTTC. Translated: CASSQSLAGASYEQYF.

The J gene is TRBJ2-4, the V gene TRBV7-9, with 12 bases that match TRBD2. Per germline, CDR1 SEHNR and CDR2 FQNEAQ (reference sequence). V lost 0 bases, J lost 6 bases, and 9 bases stayed unmatched. The CDR3 length is 18 residues. The CDR3 DNA follows: TGTGCCAGCAGCTTAGCAGGGCTAGCGGGAGGGCCTGGAAACATTCAGTACTTC. It encodes CASSLAGLAGGPGNIQYF.

The chain is built from TRBV28 and TRBJ1-2; the match to TRBD1 covers 10 bases. After removal of 6 bases from V and 6 bases from J, the junction contained 1 base not matched to a gene. This CDR3 is 12 amino acids long. Looked up from germline, CDR1 is MDHEN and CDR2 is SYDVKM. DNA of the CDR3: TGTGCCAGCAGGGGGACAGGGGATGGCTACACCTTC. It translates to CASRGTGDGYTF.

This clone has more than one count but fewer than ten. The chain employs TRBV2 and TRBJ2-7; possible D gene TRBD1, 6 bases. The V end lost 6 bases, the J end lost 3 bases, and 6 bases lay between the germline ends. There are 11 residues in the CDR3. CDR1 is SNHLY and CDR2 is FYNNEI in the germline V gene. The CDR3 region has the DNA TGTGCCAGCAGGGACAGCTACGAGCAGTACTTC. It specifies CASRDSYEQYF. The whole variable domain, filled in from reference TRBV2 and TRBJ2-7, reads EPEVTQTPSHQVTQMGQEVILRCVPISNHLYFYWYRQILGQKVEFLVSFYNNEISEKSEIFDDQFSVERPDGSNFTLKIRSTKLEDSAMYFCASRDSYEQYFGPGTRLTVT.

The chain carries TRBV5-1 and TRBJ1-6; the match to TRBD1 covers 12 bases. The CDR3 runs to 16 residues. After removal of 1 base from V and 10 bases from J, the junction contained 6 bases not matched to a gene. CDR1 is SGHRS, CDR2 YFSETQ, per germline. The CDR3 bases are TGCGCCAGCAGCTTGTGGGGACAGGGGGCAAACTCACCCCTCCACTTT. This codes for CASSLWGQGANSPLHF. Supplemented by reference TRBV5-1 and TRBJ1-6, the full variable domain reads KAGVTQTPRYLIKTRGQQVTLSCSPISGHRSVSWYQQTPGQGLQFLFEYFSETQRNKGNFPGRFSGRQFSNSRSEMNVSTLELGDSALYLCASSLWGQGANSPLHFGNGTRLTVT.

The chain joins TRBV19 to TRBJ2-2; TRBD2 might be the D (5 bases). The CDR3 totals 14 residues. CDR1 and CDR2 from the germline V gene are LNHDA and SQIVND (reference sequence). V was clipped by 0 bases and J by 4 bases, with 6 bases between them. The CDR3 DNA reads as TGTGCCAGTAGTATAGAAGGACTCACCGGGGAGCTGTTTTTT. Amino acid sequence: CASSIEGLTGELFF.

V gene TRBV21-1 combines with J gene TRBJ2-1; the DNA was not compared with TRBD2, the D call given in the table. TRBV21-1 is given as a pseudogene. This CDR3 comprises 13 residues. The CDR3, as DNA: TGTGCCAGCAGCGGGAGGAATTACAATGAGCAGTTCTTC. This translates into CASSGRNYNEQFF.

This chain joins TRBV5-8 and TRBJ2-7; a weak D match, TRBD2 (5 bases). From germline, CDR1 is SGHTS and CDR2 YDEGEE. The CDR3 has 12 residues. Trimming pared 4 bases from V and 4 bases from J, leaving 9 bases between. The CDR3 DNA follows: TGTGCCAGCAGCCCCCCGGGATACGAGCAGTACTTC. Its protein is CASSPPGYEQYF.

This rearrangement joins TRBV7-2 to TRBJ2-7; 9 bases line up with TRBD1. Per the germline V gene, CDR1 is SGHTA and CDR2 is FQGNSA. The V and J ends lost 2 bases and 3 bases, in that order; junction bases with no gene match: 5. CDR3 length: 15 residues. In nucleotides, the CDR3 is TGTGCCAGCAGCTTATCGACAGGGGGTTTCTACGAGCAGTACTTC. This codes for CASSLSTGGFYEQYF.

The chain carries TRBV7-6 and TRBJ1-5; no clear D. The germline V gene has CDR1 SGHVS and CDR2 FNYEAQ. Trimming took off 1 base at V and 0 bases at J, with 16 bases between the two ends. This CDR3 contains 18 residues. The CDR3 coding sequence is TGTGCCAGCAGCTTAGGGAGGGAGCACAACTATAGCAATCAGCCCCAGCATTTT. Amino acids: CASSLGREHNYSNQPQHF.